A selection of T cell receptor beta chains follows, all from one sample in a study of blood T cells in healthy people across ages. Via MiXCR, TCRdb re-called the 5' RACE reads, giving one row per CDR3 protein. Of about 800,000 distinct CDR3 sequences in the sample, roughly 25% are singletons; the top ten hold around 3.6%. The same specimen was also included in a second study, on T cells of mothers and their children.

The sequencing sample was made of blood. These receptors all come from a boy between 5 and 17 years old in good health. The CDR3 runs from the conserved cysteine through the conserved F or W. D genes are given only for firm matches. The size field is filled for only some rows; it gives once, few, many or a size class.

D	V	size	J	CDR3	DNA
-	TRBV5-1	few	TRBJ1-4	CASSLVAGYGTNEKLFF	TGCGCCAGCAGCTTGGTGGCAGGGTATGGAACTAATGAAAAACTGTTTTTT
-	TRBV7-9	few	TRBJ2-7	CACSLASAGYTYEQYF	TGTGCCTGCAGCTTAGCCTCTGCGGGCTACACCTACGAGCAGTACTTC
TRBD2	TRBV27	-	TRBJ2-1	CASRREATLSDEQFF	TGTGCCAGCCGGCGGGAGGCCACCCTATCTGATGAGCAGTTCTTC
-	TRBV13	few	TRBJ2-6	CASSPEGRRSGANVLTF	TGTGCCAGCAGCCCCGAAGGCCGGCGCTCTGGGGCCAACGTCCTGACTTTC
-	TRBV28	few	TRBJ1-4	CASSQRPGANEKLFF	TGTGCCAGCAGCCAACGACCTGGGGCAAATGAAAAACTGTTTTTT
TRBD1	TRBV7-9	-	TRBJ1-2	CASSLVQGARGYTF	TGTGCCAGCAGCTTAGTGCAGGGGGCGAGAGGCTACACCTTC
-	TRBV7-9	-	TRBJ1-1	CASSLVGQNTEAFF	TGTGCCAGCAGCTTAGTCGGCCAGAACACTGAAGCTTTCTTT
-	TRBV29-1	-	TRBJ2-5	CSVGLPETQYF	TGCAGCGTTGGTCTGCCGGAGACCCAGTACTTC
-	TRBV10-2	few	TRBJ2-1	CASSKYGTGVGDEQFF	TGCGCCAGCAGTAAATATGGGACGGGGGTGGGCGATGAGCAGTTCTTC
-	TRBV18	few	TRBJ1-1	CASSPGRQNTEAFF	TGTGCCAGCTCACCCGGACGGCAGAACACTGAAGCTTTCTTT
TRBD2	TRBV7-2	-	TRBJ2-3	CASSPTSGGVGTQYF	TGTGCCAGCAGCCCCACTAGCGGGGGGGTCGGTACGCAGTATTTT
-	TRBV27	few	TRBJ2-4	CASSQDRSTTKNIQYF	TGTGCCAGCAGCCAAGACAGGAGTACTACCAAAAACATTCAGTACTTC
TRBD2	TRBV20-1	-	TRBJ2-4	CSARPWGAGGAKNIQYF	TGCAGTGCTAGACCCTGGGGAGCGGGAGGGGCCAAAAACATTCAGTACTTC
-	TRBV7-9	few	TRBJ1-2	CASSLYIPSDYGYTF	TGTGCCAGCAGCTTATATATCCCTTCAGACTATGGCTACACCTTC
TRBD1	TRBV6-6	-	TRBJ1-2	CASTSTWQGAPYGYTF	TGTGCCAGCACCTCCACCTGGCAGGGGGCGCCCTATGGCTACACCTTC
-	TRBV6-6	-	TRBJ2-7	CASSYVGSSYEQYF	TGTGCCAGCAGTTACGTGGGGTCATCCTACGAGCAGTACTTC
TRBD1	TRBV27	few	TRBJ2-2	CDSSFGRGLRELFF	TGTGACAGCAGTTTTGGCAGGGGGCTACGGGAGCTGTTTTTT
TRBD1	TRBV7-8	few	TRBJ1-1	CASSFPTGALNTEAFF	TGTGCCAGCAGCTTCCCGACAGGGGCCCTGAACACTGAAGCTTTCTTT
TRBD2	TRBV20-1	-	TRBJ2-7	CSARGDAGDYEQYF	TGCAGTGCTAGAGGAGATGCCGGGGACTATGAGCAGTACTTC
TRBD2	TRBV20-1	-	TRBJ2-7	CSARDSGTNYYEQYF	TGCAGTGCCCGTGATTCCGGGACTAACTACTACGAGCAGTACTTC
-	TRBV9	few	TRBJ2-7	CTSSVEGLPGSYEQYF	TGTACCAGCAGCGTAGAGGGACTGCCAGGCTCCTACGAGCAGTACTTC
-	TRBV7-8	few	TRBJ2-7	CASSLAVQAGGYEQYF	TGTGCCAGCAGCTTAGCGGTACAGGCAGGTGGCTACGAGCAGTACTTC
-	TRBV14	few	TRBJ2-7	CASSQAPNREHEQYF	TGTGCCAGCAGCCAAGCTCCCAACCGGGAGCACGAGCAGTACTTC
-	TRBV5-4	few	TRBJ2-3	CASSWGTASADTQYF	TGTGCCAGCAGCTGGGGGACCGCGAGCGCAGATACGCAGTATTTT
-	TRBV25-1	-	TRBJ1-4	CASSGGTGGEKLFF	TGTGCCAGCAGTGGGGGTACAGGAGGGGAAAAACTGTTTTTT
-	TRBV28	-	TRBJ1-2	CASSLRQDRGYGYTF	TGTGCCAGCAGTTTACGGCAGGACCGGGGCTATGGCTACACCTTC
-	TRBV2	few	TRBJ2-3	CASSWDGGTDTQYF	TGTGCCAGCAGTTGGGACGGCGGCACAGATACGCAGTATTTT
-	TRBV14	-	TRBJ2-3	CASSQGKMSSTDTQYF	TGCGCCAGCAGCCAAGGGAAGATGTCCAGCACAGATACGCAGTATTTT
-	TRBV5-6	-	TRBJ1-4	CASSSYKAATGTNEKLFF	TGTGCCAGCAGCTCCTACAAAGCGGCTACGGGGACTAATGAAAAACTGTTTTTT
-	TRBV10-3	-	TRBJ2-2	CAISEERALTGELFF	TGTGCCATCAGTGAGGAGCGGGCCCTTACCGGGGAGCTGTTTTTT
-	TRBV29-1	few	TRBJ1-3	CSVEDPAGNTIYF	TGCAGCGTTGAAGATCCGGCGGGAAACACCATATATTTT
TRBD1	TRBV7-9	few	TRBJ2-7	CASNHSNRGSYEQYF	TGTGCCAGCAACCACAGTAACAGGGGCTCCTACGAGCAGTACTTC